The 29 T cell receptor beta chains below all came from one sample that was sequenced in a study of T cell responses to AZD1222 COVID-19 vaccine. Sequencing used immunoSEQ multiplex PCR; TCRdb keeps in-frame clones, though not all of them. The table records some 87,000 clones, 75% to 90% of them present only once. The sample here was peripheral blood, taken on day 0 of AZD1222 vaccination. These receptors were taken from an adult in good health.

The gene calls are TRBV4-2 and TRBJ2-2; 8 bases line up with TRBD2. Germline trimming cut 4 bases from V and 6 bases from J; bases unmatched to any gene: 7. Looked up from germline, CDR1 is LGHNA and CDR2 is YNFKEQ. The CDR3 is 15 residues long. The CDR3, as DNA: TGTGCCAGCAGCCCGGGACTAGTCGCCGCCGGGGAGCTGTTTTTT. Amino acids: CASSPGLVAAGELFF.

The chain couples TRBV7-2 to TRBJ1-6; 9 nucleotides align to TRBD1. The junction had 2 bases not matched to a gene; V was cut back by 0 bases and J by 8 bases. CDR3 size: 15 residues. Germline values: CDR1 SGHTA, CDR2 FQGNSA. The CDR3 sequence is CASSLAGQGYSPLHF. CDR3 sequence (DNA): TGTGCCAGCAGCTTAGCGGGACAGGGTTATTCACCCCTCCACTTT. The variable domain in full, with the rest retrieved from reference TRBV7-2 and TRBJ1-6, is GAGVSQSPSNKVTEKGKDVELRCDPISGHTALYWYRQSLGQGLEFLIYFQGNSAPDKSGLPSDRFSAERTGGSVSTLTIQRTQQEDSAVYLCASSLAGQGYSPLHFGNGTRLTVT.

CDR3 loop: CASSQDRGAGNIQYF. DNA of the CDR3: TGTGCCAGCAGCCAAGATAGGGGGGCCGGAAACATTCAGTACTTC. The genes are TRBV7-2 and TRBJ2-4; TRBD1 or TRBD2 may be the D gene (6 bases each). The CDR3 spans 15 residues. The germline V gene encodes CDR1 SGHTA and CDR2 FQGNSA. V was cut by 5 bases and J by 6 bases, with 17 bases left in between.

J is TRBJ2-1 and V is TRBV5-4, with 10 bases matching TRBD1. J was trimmed by 7 bases and V by 3 bases; bases with no gene match: 4. Germline V gene lookup returns CDR1 SGHNT and CDR2 YYREEE (reference sequence). This CDR3 contains 14 residues. The chain's CDR3 is CASSSGTGENEQFF. The DNA of the CDR3 is TGTGCCAGCAGCTCCGGGACAGGGGAGAATGAGCAGTTCTTC.

The gene calls are TRBV7-9 and TRBJ1-1; D ambiguous. Deletions cut 5 bases from V and 7 bases from J, with 8 bases between. Looked up from germline, CDR1 is SEHNR and CDR2 is FQNEAQ (reference sequence). The CDR3 spans 11 residues. CDR3 residues: CASSPGSEAFF. The CDR3 DNA follows: TGTGCCAGCAGCCCGGGGAGTGAAGCTTTCTTT.

This chain uses TRBV7-9 with TRBJ1-2; 10 positions match TRBD1. V lost 2 bases and J lost 4; bases outside the gene matches: 7. The germline gives CDR1 SEHNR, CDR2 FQNEAQ (reference sequence). The CDR3 contains 16 residues. In DNA form, the CDR3 reads TGTGCCAGCAGCTTAAACGTGGGACAGGGGCCCTATGGCTACACCTTC. Its translation is CASSLNVGQGPYGYTF.

The chain uses TRBV12-3 or TRBV12-4 and TRBJ2-1; the D is unclear. The CDR3 totals 12 residues. The V end was cut by 1 base, the J end by 9 bases, with 7 bases between. The CDR3 is CASSLGIGEQFF. CDR3 in DNA: TGTGCCAGCAGTTTAGGTATCGGTGAGCAGTTCTTC.

The V call is TRBV29-1, the J call TRBJ2-1; D unresolved. The V end lost 7 bases, the J end lost 8 bases, and 9 bases lay between the germline ends. CDR3 length equals 10 residues. CDR1 is SQVTM, CDR2 ANQGSEA, per germline. CDR3 nucleotides: TGCAGCGCTGGCAACGATGAGCAGTTCTTC. Translating gives CSAGNDEQFF.

V is TRBV5-1 and J is TRBJ1-2, with a weak D call TRBD1 (6 bases). CDR3 length: 14 amino acids. Trimming took 0 bases from V and 0 from J, leaving 6 bases between them. Germline-derived CDR1 and CDR2 are SGHRS and YFSETQ. The CDR3 DNA reads TGCGCCAGCAGCTTGGCAGGGGCTAACTATGGCTACACCTTC. Protein sequence: CASSLAGANYGYTF. Combining the CDR3 with reference TRBV5-1 and TRBJ1-2 gives the whole variable domain KAGVTQTPRYLIKTRGQQVTLSCSPISGHRSVSWYQQTPGQGLQFLFEYFSETQRNKGNFPGRFSGRQFSNSRSEMNVSTLELGDSALYLCASSLAGANYGYTFGSGTRLTVV.

This chain uses TRBV7-9 with TRBJ2-2; D remains unclear. The germline gives CDR1 SEHNR, CDR2 FQNEAQ (reference sequence). The V end was cut by 5 bases, the J end by 6 bases, with 7 bases between. The length of the CDR3 is 12 residues. As DNA, the CDR3 is TGTGCCAGCAGCCTCGTATCCGGGGAGCTGTTTTTT. Translated: CASSLVSGELFF.

The V and J genes are TRBV6-5 and TRBJ2-7; TRBD2 matches at 9 bases. This CDR3 is 14 amino acids long. Germline CDR1 is MNHEY and CDR2 is SVGAGI. V lost 7 bases and J lost 1; bases outside the gene matches: 5. The CDR3 nucleotides are TGTGCCAGCACTACGGGACTAGCTTCCTACGAGCAGTACTTC. Residues: CASTTGLASYEQYF.

The rearrangement joins TRBV5-1 to TRBJ2-1; D unresolved. Deletions cut 0 bases from V and 5 bases from J, with 12 bases between. The germline gives CDR1 SGHRS, CDR2 YFSETQ. The length of the CDR3 is 15 residues. DNA of the CDR3: TGCGCCAGCAGCTTGGTGAACCCAGTTAACAATGAGCAGTTCTTC. It codes for CASSLVNPVNNEQFF.

On this clone: The sample carries other DNA sequences with the same CDR3. V is TRBV28 and J is TRBJ2-7; D may be TRBD2 (6 bases). V lost 5 bases, J lost 2 bases, and 10 bases lay in between. This CDR3 spans 13 amino acids. Germline CDR1 is MDHEN and CDR2 is SYDVKM. Here the CDR3 DNA reads TGTGCCAGCAGTGGGACTCCCACCTACGAGCAGTACTTC. This gives the protein CASSGTPTYEQYF.

The V call is TRBV4-1, the J call TRBJ2-4, with D perhaps TRBD2 (6 bases). Trimming pared 1 base from V and 2 bases from J, leaving 21 bases between. The germline V gene has CDR1 MGHRA and CDR2 YSYEKL. The CDR3 has 19 residues. The CDR3 loop is CASSQGAVAGRLTKNIQYF. Here the CDR3 DNA reads TGCGCCAGCAGCCAAGGGGCGGTGGCAGGGAGGCTTACCAAAAACATTCAGTACTTC.

V is TRBV15 and J is TRBJ1-1; TRBD1 matches 11 bases. V was pared by 3 bases and J by 5 bases, with 8 bases of the junction left unmatched. This CDR3 spans 16 amino acids. The germline V gene has CDR1 LNHNV and CDR2 YYDKDF (reference sequence). The CDR3 DNA reads as TGTGCCACCAGCAGTCGCCCGGGACAGGGGGGGACTGAAGCTTTCTTT. Protein product: CATSSRPGQGGTEAFF. The variable domain in full, completed from reference TRBV15 and TRBJ1-1, reads DAMVIQNPRYQVTQFGKPVTLSCSQTLNHNVMYWYQQKSSQAPKLLFHYYDKDFNNEADTPDNFQSRRPNTSFCFLDIRSPGLGDTAMYLCATSSRPGQGGTEAFFGQGTRLTVV.

The chain uses TRBV19 and TRBJ2-6; tentatively, D is TRBD1 (6 bases). V dropped 7 bases and J dropped 2 bases, with 9 bases sitting between them. Looked up from germline, CDR1 is LNHDA and CDR2 is SQIVND (reference sequence). This CDR3 contains 14 residues. This chain's CDR3 is CASNRVTGANVLTF. The CDR3 region has the DNA TGTGCCAGTAACAGGGTTACTGGGGCCAACGTCCTGACTTTC.

The chain recombines TRBV5-1 with TRBJ2-7; 7 bases align to TRBD2. The CDR3 consists of 12 residues. With V trimmed by 4 bases and J by 5 bases, 3 bases remained unmatched. Germline CDR1 SGHRS, CDR2 YFSETQ. Written as DNA, the CDR3 is TGCGCCAGCAGCGTCGCGGGAGACGAGCAGTACTTC. Translation gives CASSVAGDEQYF.

This clone was recorded once. This sequence joins TRBV14 and TRBJ2-1; 12 bases align to TRBD2. V lost 2 bases to trimming and J lost 6 bases; unmatched junction nucleotides: 2. CDR3 length: 15 residues. From germline, CDR1 is SGHDN and CDR2 FVKESK. The CDR3, as DNA: TGTGCCAGCAGCCAAAGACTAGCGGGAGCCAATGAGCAGTTCTTC. Translated, it gives CASSQRLAGANEQFF.

The chain recombines TRBV7-8 with TRBJ1-2; no definite D call. Trimming removed 7 bases from V and 2 bases from J, with 8 bases in between. The germline gives CDR1 SGHVS, CDR2 FQNEAQ. There are 12 residues in the CDR3. The CDR3 here is CASKMSNYGYTF. DNA for the CDR3: TGTGCCAGCAAGATGTCAAACTATGGCTACACCTTC.

The gene calls are TRBV24-1 and TRBJ1-5, with D uncertain. Germline V gives CDR1 KGHDR, CDR2 SFDVKD. The CDR3 totals 12 residues. Trimming pared 0 bases from V and 9 bases from J, leaving 5 bases between. The CDR3 nucleotides read TGTGCCACCAGTGATTTGTGGGGGCCCCAGCATTTT. Encoded protein: CATSDLWGPQHF.

The gene calls are TRBV4-1 and TRBJ2-1, with 13 bases that match TRBD2. The CDR3 has 19 amino acids. Germline assignment: CDR1 MGHRA and CDR2 YSYEKL. Trimming took 1 base from V and 3 from J; bases not matched to a gene: 9. In DNA form, the CDR3 reads TGCGCCAGCAGCCAAGGGAGGGGACTAGCGGGGCTACACTACAATGAGCAGTTCTTC. Protein: CASSQGRGLAGLHYNEQFF.

The chain uses TRBV5-6 and TRBJ2-3, with TRBD2 identical over 7 bases. Germline trimming cut 4 bases from V and 2 bases from J; bases unmatched to any gene: 10. Germline V lookup: CDR1 SGHDT, CDR2 YYEEEE. This CDR3 has 16 amino acids. The DNA for the CDR3 is TGTGCCAGCAGCCGGGGAGGGGTAAGGGCCACAGATACGCAGTATTTT. Its translation is CASSRGGVRATDTQYF.

The CDR3 DNA reads as TGTGCCAGCAGTTACGCCCTTTACGATGAGCAGTTCTTC. It codes for CASSYALYDEQFF. The rearrangement links TRBV6-5 to TRBJ2-1; D remains unclear. Germline CDR1 MNHEY, CDR2 SVGAGI. The CDR3 runs 13 residues. The germline V and J ends were trimmed by 2 bases and 8 bases, with 10 bases remaining between them.

In DNA, the CDR3 is TGTGCCACCCTCCCTGGTTGGGGTAGAGCGGGAGGAATTATCGGGGAGCTGTTTTTT. Translation gives CATLPGWGRAGGIIGELFF. V gene TRBV7-6 combines with J gene TRBJ2-2; 9 nucleotides line up with TRBD2. The CDR3 runs 19 residues. Looked up from germline, CDR1 is SGHVS and CDR2 is FNYEAQ. J was trimmed by 7 bases and V by 10 bases; bases with no gene match: 25.

In DNA, the CDR3 is TGTGCCAGCGTTTCCCCCCGGGGCAATCAGCCCCAGCATTTT. Translation: CASVSPRGNQPQHF. The chain is built from TRBV28 and TRBJ1-5; D gene uncertain. The CDR3 has 14 residues. Germline V gene data show CDR1 as MDHEN and CDR2 as SYDVKM. V was shortened by 8 bases and J by 2 bases, with 13 bases between the two germline ends.

Regarding this clone: Different DNA sequences within this sample yield the same CDR3. The chain is built from TRBV6-5 and TRBJ2-7; 7 bases align to TRBD2. The germline V gene encodes CDR1 MNHEY and CDR2 SVGAGI. The CDR3 spans 15 residues. V gave up 2 bases and J gave up 0 bases; unmatched junction bases: 4. The CDR3, as DNA: TGTGCCAGCAGTTACGGGTTAGCGGGCTCCTACGAGCAGTACTTC. It encodes CASSYGLAGSYEQYF.

V usage is TRBV2 and J usage is TRBJ2-5; D gene uncertain. This CDR3 is built from 16 residues. Trimming left V 7 bases short and J 0 bases short, with 18 bases between. Germline V gene lookup returns CDR1 SNHLY and CDR2 FYNNEI. CDR3 sequence: CASTERYTANQETQYF. CDR3 bases: TGTGCCAGCACCGAAAGGTATACAGCCAACCAAGAGACCCAGTACTTC.

A remark on this clone: The junction departs from the called germline gene at one end, perhaps through a read error. The chain recombines TRBV4-1 with TRBJ1-2; possibly TRBD1 for D (6 bases). Per germline, CDR1 MGHRA and CDR2 YSYEKL. CDR3 length: 15 amino acids. CDR3 coding DNA: TGCGCCAGCAGCCAAGATCAGGCAGATAGGGGGTCCGTGTACTTC. Amino acid sequence: CASSQDQADRGSVYF.

V usage is TRBV19 and J usage is TRBJ2-7; TRBD1 matches 7 bases. From germline, CDR1 is LNHDA and CDR2 SQIVND (reference sequence). The CDR3 runs 14 residues. V dropped 5 bases and J dropped 3; count of bases not matched to a gene: 7. In DNA, the CDR3 is TGTGCCAGTAGTGCCCGGGGACAGAACTACGAGCAGTACTTC. It translates to CASSARGQNYEQYF.